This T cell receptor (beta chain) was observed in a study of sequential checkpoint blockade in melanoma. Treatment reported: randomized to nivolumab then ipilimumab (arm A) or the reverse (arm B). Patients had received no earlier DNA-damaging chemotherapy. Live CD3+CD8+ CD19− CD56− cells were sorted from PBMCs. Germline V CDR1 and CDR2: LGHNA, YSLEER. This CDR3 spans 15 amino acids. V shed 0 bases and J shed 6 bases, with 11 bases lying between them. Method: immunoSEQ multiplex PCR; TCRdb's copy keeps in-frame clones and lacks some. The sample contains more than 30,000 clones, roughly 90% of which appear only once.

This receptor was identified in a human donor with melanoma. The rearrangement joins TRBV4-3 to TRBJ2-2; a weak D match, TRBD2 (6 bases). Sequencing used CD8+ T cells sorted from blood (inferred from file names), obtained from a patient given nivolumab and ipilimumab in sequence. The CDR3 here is CASSQEGGLAGELFF. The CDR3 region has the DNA TGCGCCAGCAGCCAAGAAGGAGGGCTGGCCGGGGAGCTGTTTTTT.